The T cell receptor beta chain described here comes from a study of shared clonotypes between healthy human individuals. Regarding the study as a whole: Non-shared clonotypes had lower generation probabilities than those shared by all four donors. Generally, estimated richness proved larger in naive subsets than it did in memory subsets.

Comments on this clone: Its specificity is not known. The same CDR3 arises from other DNA sequences in this sample as well.

The CDR3 is made up of 12 amino acids. Germline V gene sequence: CDR1 SGHNT, CDR2 YENEEA. Trimming removed 5 bases at V and 3 bases at J, with 4 bases between. Sequenced by immunoSEQ multiplex PCR; TCRdb stores in-frame clones only, minus some. Of some 2,000,000 clones in the sample, approximately 96% were seen once. The sequenced sample consisted of naive CD4+ T cells sorted from blood. Subset noted: CD45RA+ positively selected. The chain recombines TRBV11-3 with TRBJ2-2; no clear D gene. This TCR was recovered from a man younger than 30 in good health. The CDR3 sequence is CASSPDTGELFF. In DNA form, the CDR3 reads TGTGCCAGCAGCCCAGACACCGGGGAGCTGTTTTTT. The full variable domain, its missing parts supplied by reference TRBV11-3 and TRBJ2-2, is EAGVVQSPRYKIIEKKQPVAFWCNPISGHNTLYWYLQNLGQGPELLIRYENEEAVDDSQLPKDRFSAERLKGVDSTLKIQPAELGDSAVYLCASSPDTGELFFGEGSRLTVL.